The clone carrying this TCR beta chain was seen a few times. It was cDNA, reverse transcribed from extracted RNA, that served as the sequencing template. Profiling relied on immunoSEQ multiplex PCR, and the TCRdb table lists in-frame clones only, not all of them. The table records about 250,000 clones, 67% of them present only once. From germline, CDR1 is SEHNR and CDR2 FQNEAQ (reference sequence). CDR3 length: 15 residues. V was trimmed by 3 bases and J by 3 bases, leaving 15 bases between them. The data stem from a study of CD8+ T cells in alopecia areata. The sample was CD4+ T cells sorted from blood, taken at week 0. The chain couples TRBV7-9 to TRBJ2-7; maybe TRBD1 (6 bases). The clonotype comes from a human donor with alopecia areata. The CDR3, as DNA: TGTGCCAGCAGCTTTGCCCAGGGGAGAATCTACGAGCAGTACTTC. Translating gives CASSFAQGRIYEQYF.